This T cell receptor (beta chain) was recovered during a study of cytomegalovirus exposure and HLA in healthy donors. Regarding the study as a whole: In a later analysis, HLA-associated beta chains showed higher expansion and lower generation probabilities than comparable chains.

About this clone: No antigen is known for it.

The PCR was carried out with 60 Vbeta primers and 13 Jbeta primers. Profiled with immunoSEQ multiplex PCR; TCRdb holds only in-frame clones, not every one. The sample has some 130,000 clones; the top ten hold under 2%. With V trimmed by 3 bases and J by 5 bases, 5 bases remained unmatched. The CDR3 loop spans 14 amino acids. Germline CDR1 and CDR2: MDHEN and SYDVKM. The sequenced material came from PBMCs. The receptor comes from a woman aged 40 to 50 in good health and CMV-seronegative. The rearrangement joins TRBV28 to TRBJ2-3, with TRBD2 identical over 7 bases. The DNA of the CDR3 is TGTGCCAGCAGTTTTGACGGGGGGTTAGATACGCAGTATTTT. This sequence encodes CASSFDGGLDTQYF.